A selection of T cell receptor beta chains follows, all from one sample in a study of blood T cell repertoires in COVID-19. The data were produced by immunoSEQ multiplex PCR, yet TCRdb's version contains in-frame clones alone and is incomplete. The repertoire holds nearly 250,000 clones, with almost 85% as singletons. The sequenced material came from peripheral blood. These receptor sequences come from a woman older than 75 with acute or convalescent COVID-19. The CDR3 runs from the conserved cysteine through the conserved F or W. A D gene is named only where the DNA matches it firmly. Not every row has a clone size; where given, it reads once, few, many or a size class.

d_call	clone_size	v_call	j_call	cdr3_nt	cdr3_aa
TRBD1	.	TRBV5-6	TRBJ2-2	TGTGCCAGCAGCCCGACCTCCGGGACAGCAAACACCGGGGAGCTGTTTTTT	CASSPTSGTANTGELFF
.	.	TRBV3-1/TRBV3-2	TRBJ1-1	TGTGCCAGCAGCCCGAGGGTGAACACTGAAGCTTTCTTT	CASSPRVNTEAFF
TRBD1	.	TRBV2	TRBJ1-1	TGTGCCAGCAGAACCGGGACAGGGGGCACTGAAGCTTTCTTT	CASRTGTGGTEAFF
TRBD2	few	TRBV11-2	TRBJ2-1	TGTGCCAGCAGCTTAACGGGACTAGAACGTAATGAGCAGTTCTTC	CASSLTGLERNEQFF
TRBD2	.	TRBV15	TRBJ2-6	TGTGCCACCAGCAGAGGAGCGGGAGTGCCCTCTGGGGCCAACGTCCTGACTTTC	CATSRGAGVPSGANVLTF
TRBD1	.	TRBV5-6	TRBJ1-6	TGTGCCAGCAGCTTTAGGTCAGGGGGCTTTAATTCACCCCTCCACTTT	CASSFRSGGFNSPLHF
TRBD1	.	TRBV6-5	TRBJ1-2	TGTGCCAGCAGCGCTGACAGGGGTTACTATGGCTACACCTTC	CASSADRGYYGYTF
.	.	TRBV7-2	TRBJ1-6	TGTGCCAGCAGCTTAAGCTCTAATTCACCCCTCCACTTT	CASSLSSNSPLHF
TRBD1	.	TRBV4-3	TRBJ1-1	TGCGCCAGCAGCCCCCGAGCCGGGACAGGGGCTTTCTTT	CASSPRAGTGAFF
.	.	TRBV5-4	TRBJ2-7	TGTGCCAGCAGCTTGTCTGGCGGGACCGAGCAGTACTTC	CASSLSGGTEQYF
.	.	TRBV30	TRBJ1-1	TGTGCCTGGAGTCCCAGGGAACCCACTGAAGCTTTCTTT	CAWSPREPTEAFF
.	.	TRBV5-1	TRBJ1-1	TGCGCCAGCACCAAATCGGACAGACTGAACACTGAAGCTTTCTTT	CASTKSDRLNTEAFF
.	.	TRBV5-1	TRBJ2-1	TGCGCCAGCAGCTTGGCGTCCGCGGTCATCTCCTACAATGAGCAGTTCTTC	CASSLASAVISYNEQFF
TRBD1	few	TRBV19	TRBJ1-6	TGTGCCAGTAGTCCTAGACGGGACAGGCGATACGATAATTCACCCCTCCACTTT	CASSPRRDRRYDNSPLHF
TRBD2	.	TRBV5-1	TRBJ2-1	TGCGCCAGCGGCCTCGCGGGGGGCTACAATGAGCAGTTCTTC	CASGLAGGYNEQFF
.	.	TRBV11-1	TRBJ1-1	TGTGCCAGCAGCTTTATCTCCGGGGGGGCGAGTACTGAAGCTTTCTTT	CASSFISGGASTEAFF